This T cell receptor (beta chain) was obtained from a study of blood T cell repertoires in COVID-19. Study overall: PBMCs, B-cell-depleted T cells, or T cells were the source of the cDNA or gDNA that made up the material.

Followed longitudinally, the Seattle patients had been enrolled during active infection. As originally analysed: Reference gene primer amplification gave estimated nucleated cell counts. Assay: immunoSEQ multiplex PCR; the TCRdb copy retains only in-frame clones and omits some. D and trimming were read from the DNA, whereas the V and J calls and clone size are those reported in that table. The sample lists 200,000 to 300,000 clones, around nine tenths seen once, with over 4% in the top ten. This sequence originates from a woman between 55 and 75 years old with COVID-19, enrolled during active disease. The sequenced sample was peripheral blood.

CDR3 protein: CASSLDSINQPQHF. In nucleotides, the CDR3 is TGCGCCAGCAGCTTGGATAGCATAAATCAGCCCCAGCATTTT. The V gene is TRBV5-1, the J gene TRBJ1-5; unclear D gene. The CDR3 is 14 amino acids. The germline gives CDR1 SGHRS, CDR2 YFSETQ. The V and J ends lost 0 bases and 4 bases respectively, with 8 bases between them.